The entry below describes one TCR beta chain. Antigen specificity is unknown. The data were taken from a study of OX40 agonist ivuxolimab in advanced cancers. Whole-study context: Earlier anti-PD-1, anti-PD-L1 or anti-CTLA-4 therapy was permitted; roughly 40% had received some. Findings and caveats of the study: Low clonal expansion, among the lowest seen, marked partial responders at 0.1-3.0 mg/kg. Relative to CD4+ cells, CD8+ T cells on average had more expanded clones.

The germline gives CDR1 SEHNR, CDR2 FQNEAQ (reference sequence). The CDR3 runs to 14 residues. V was clipped by 1 base and J by 4 bases, with 7 bases between them. Profiling relied on immunoSEQ multiplex PCR, and the TCRdb table lists in-frame clones only, not all of them. The sample holds approximately 61,000 clones, 70% to 90% seen once. The chain recombines TRBV7-9 with TRBJ2-2; D is unresolved. The source material was CD4+ or CD8+ T cells sorted from blood, sampled in a trial of the OX40 agonist ivuxolimab. This TCR was sampled from an adult with an advanced solid tumor such as melanoma, head and neck, liver or kidney cancer. The CDR3 sequence: CASSLGQGTGELFF. In nucleotides, the CDR3 is TGTGCCAGCAGCTTAGGACAAGGCACCGGGGAGCTGTTTTTT. Full variable domain (rest looked up from reference TRBV7-9 and TRBJ2-2): DTGVSQNPRHKITKRGQNVTFRCDPISEHNRLYWYRQTLGQGPEFLTYFQNEAQLEKSRLLSDRFSAERPKGSFSTLEIQRTEQGDSAMYLCASSLGQGTGELFFGEGSRLTVL.